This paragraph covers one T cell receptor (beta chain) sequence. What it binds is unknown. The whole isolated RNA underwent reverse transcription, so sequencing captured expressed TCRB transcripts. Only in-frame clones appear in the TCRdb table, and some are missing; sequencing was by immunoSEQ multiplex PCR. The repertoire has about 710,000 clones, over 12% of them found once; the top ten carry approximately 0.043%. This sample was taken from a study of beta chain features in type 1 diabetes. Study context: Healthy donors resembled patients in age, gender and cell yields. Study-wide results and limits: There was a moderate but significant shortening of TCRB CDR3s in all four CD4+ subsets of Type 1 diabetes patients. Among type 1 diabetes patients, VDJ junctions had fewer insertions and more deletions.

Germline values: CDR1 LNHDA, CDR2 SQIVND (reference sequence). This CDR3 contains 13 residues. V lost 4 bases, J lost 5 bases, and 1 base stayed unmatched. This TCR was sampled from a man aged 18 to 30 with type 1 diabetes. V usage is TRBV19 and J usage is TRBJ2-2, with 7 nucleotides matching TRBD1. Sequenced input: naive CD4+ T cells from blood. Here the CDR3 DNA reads TGTGCCAGTAGTAGACAGGGTACCGGGGAGCTGTTTTTT. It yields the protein CASSRQGTGELFF. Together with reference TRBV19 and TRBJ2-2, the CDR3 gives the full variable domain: DGGITQSPKYLFRKEGQNVTLSCEQNLNHDAMYWYRQDPGQGLRLIYYSQIVNDFQKGDIAEGYSVSREKKESFPLTVTSAQKNPTAFYLCASSRQGTGELFFGEGSRLTVL.